A single sample gave rise to the 17 T cell receptor beta chains below, sequenced in a study of cytomegalovirus exposure and HLA in healthy donors. PCR involved 60 Vbeta and 13 Jbeta primers. Only in-frame clones appear in the TCRdb table, and some are missing; sequencing was by immunoSEQ multiplex PCR. The sample has about 140,000 clones, 80% seen once. Material for sequencing was PBMCs. These receptors originate from a female donor in good health and CMV-seronegative.

In this sample, this clone turned up a few times. The V and J genes are TRBV19 and TRBJ2-7; 8 nucleotides align to TRBD1. After removal of 7 bases from V and 5 bases from J, the junction contained 13 bases not matched to a gene. The length of the CDR3 is 15 residues. Germline values: CDR1 LNHDA, CDR2 SQIVND (reference sequence). CDR3 bases: TGTGCCAGTAAGGACTTGACGGGACAGGCCCACGAGCAGTACTTC. It translates to CASKDLTGQAHEQYF.

The genes are TRBV6-4 and TRBJ2-2, with 10 bases identical to TRBD2. CDR1 is MRHNA and CDR2 is SNTAGT in the germline V gene. This CDR3 is built from 14 residues. Losses at the gene ends were 6 bases for V and 7 bases for J; bases not matched to a gene: 5. In DNA, the CDR3 is TGTGCCAGCAGCAGTAGCGGGAGGCACGGGGAGCTGTTTTTT. It specifies CASSSSGRHGELFF.

This clone was detected once. The chain is built from TRBV4-1 and TRBJ2-1; 8 bases are shared with TRBD2. From germline, CDR1 is MGHRA and CDR2 YSYEKL. V shed 4 bases, J shed 8 bases, and the junction held 10 bases outside the gene matches. The CDR3 loop spans 15 amino acids. CDR3: CASSLVAGFNDEQFF. Written as DNA, the CDR3 is TGCGCCAGCAGCCTTGTAGCGGGATTTAATGATGAGCAGTTCTTC.

The V and J genes are TRBV5-6 and TRBJ2-5, with 10 bases lining up with TRBD2. V was clipped by 4 bases and J by 1 base; unmatched bases: 13. Germline values: CDR1 SGHDT, CDR2 YYEEEE. The CDR3 has 18 residues. The CDR3 DNA reads TGTGCCAGCAGCCCCGGGCTAGCGGGAGCCTGGGTCCAAGAGACCCAGTACTTC. Amino acid sequence: CASSPGLAGAWVQETQYF.

The CDR3 protein is CASSYSQGNQPQHF. Here the CDR3 DNA reads TGTGCCAGCAGTTACTCTCAGGGAAATCAGCCCCAGCATTTT. This chain connects TRBV6-6 to TRBJ1-5, with TRBD1 as a possible D gene (5 bases). This CDR3 has 14 residues. The germline V gene encodes CDR1 MNHNY and CDR2 SVGAGI (reference sequence). The V end was cut by 0 bases, the J end by 4 bases, with 7 bases between.

This chain joins TRBV28 and TRBJ2-3, with a weak D call TRBD1 (5 bases). The CDR3 is 12 residues long. Trimming shortened V by 10 bases and J by 1 base, and 9 bases separated the two germline ends. Germline assignment: CDR1 MDHEN and CDR2 SYDVKM. The CDR3 DNA reads TGTGCCACCAACAGGCGCACAGATACGCAGTATTTT. It yields the protein CATNRRTDTQYF.

The gene calls are TRBV10-3 and TRBJ2-3; 7 bases align to TRBD2. V was clipped by 6 bases and J by 2 bases; unmatched bases: 5. CDR1 is ENHRY and CDR2 is SYGVKD in the germline V gene. This CDR3 contains 14 residues. For the CDR3, the DNA is TGTGCCATCAGCCTAGGACTAGACACAGATACGCAGTATTTT. This translates into CAISLGLDTDTQYF.

This chain links TRBV28 with TRBJ1-3; no clear D. Between the trimmed V and J ends, which lost 4 bases and 5 bases, there was a span of 18 bases. The CDR3 extends over 16 amino acids. Looked up from germline, CDR1 is MDHEN and CDR2 is SYDVKM. This CDR3 is CASSSREPLRRNTIYF. CDR3 DNA: TGTGCCAGCAGTTCCCGGGAACCTCTGCGGAGAAACACCATATATTTT.

The rearrangement links TRBV6-4 to TRBJ2-2; tentative D call: TRBD2 (6 bases). CDR1 is MRHNA, CDR2 SNTAGT, per germline. The CDR3 loop spans 15 amino acids. The V and J ends lost 4 bases and 4 bases respectively, with 13 bases between them. The CDR3 region is CASSVRSSGTGELFF. The CDR3, as DNA: TGTGCCAGCAGTGTCAGGAGTAGCGGCACCGGGGAGCTGTTTTTT.

This chain links TRBV27 with TRBJ2-5; unclear D gene. V was pared by 6 bases and J by 4 bases, with 6 bases between. Germline assignment: CDR1 MNHEY and CDR2 SMNVEV (reference sequence). The CDR3 runs to 11 residues. The CDR3 loop is CASRFRETQYF. The CDR3 DNA follows: TGTGCCAGCAGGTTTAGAGAGACCCAGTACTTC.

This clone was seen just once. The V and J genes are TRBV2 and TRBJ1-4; 7 bases line up with TRBD1. The germline CDR1 and CDR2 sequences are SNHLY and FYNNEI. The CDR3 loop spans 15 amino acids. V shed 6 bases, J shed 3 bases, and the junction held 7 bases outside the gene matches. The CDR3 reads CASRVYRGANEKLFF. The CDR3 bases are TGTGCCAGCAGGGTCTACAGGGGAGCTAATGAAAAACTGTTTTTT.

The chain recombines TRBV4-1 with TRBJ2-6, with D possibly TRBD1 on 5 matching bases. V lost 3 bases and J lost 1, with 10 bases in between. Germline CDR1 is MGHRA and CDR2 is YSYEKL. The CDR3 length is 16 residues. The CDR3 region is CASSQLQVSGANVLTF. CDR3 DNA sequence: TGCGCCAGCAGCCAGTTACAGGTGTCTGGGGCCAACGTCCTGACTTTC.

The chain uses TRBV30 and TRBJ2-7; D possibly corresponds to TRBD1 (5 bases). Germline V gives CDR1 GTSNPN, CDR2 SVGIG (reference sequence). The CDR3 sequence is 13 residues long. V lost 3 bases and J lost 3, with 12 bases in between. The CDR3 reads CAWSLQDRYEQYF. CDR3 nucleotides: TGTGCCTGGAGCTTACAGGACCGCTACGAGCAGTACTTC.

The CDR3: CASSSQSNQPQHF. CDR3 nucleotide sequence: TGTGCCAGCAGCTCTCAGAGCAATCAGCCCCAGCATTTT. The chain carries TRBV7-9 and TRBJ1-5, with D uncertain. The V end was cut by 4 bases, the J end by 1 base, with 5 bases between. CDR3 length: 13 amino acids. The germline CDR1 and CDR2 sequences are SEHNR and FQNEAQ (reference sequence). Variable domain in full (rest from reference TRBV7-9 and TRBJ1-5): DTGVSQNPRHKITKRGQNVTFRCDPISEHNRLYWYRQTLGQGPEFLTYFQNEAQLEKSRLLSDRFSAERPKGSFSTLEIQRTEQGDSAMYLCASSSQSNQPQHFGDGTRLSIL.

The V gene is TRBV27, the J gene TRBJ2-7, with TRBD1 matching over 8 bases. This CDR3 is 15 amino acids long. Unmatched junction bases numbered 10, after V lost 5 bases and J lost 4 bases. Per the germline V gene, CDR1 is MNHEY and CDR2 is SMNVEV (reference sequence). In DNA, the CDR3 is TGTGCCAGCAGTCCGACAGGGGACGGAGGTTACGAGCAGTACTTC. Its protein product is CASSPTGDGGYEQYF.

The chain uses TRBV29-1 and TRBJ1-2, with 10 nucleotides matching TRBD1. V was clipped by 7 bases and J by 14 bases; unmatched bases: 16. The germline gives CDR1 SQVTM, CDR2 ANQGSEA. The CDR3 has 13 amino acids. The CDR3 reads CSGTTGGPPAGTF. CDR3 DNA: TGCAGCGGTACGACAGGGGGCCCGCCTGCTGGGACCTTC.

The chain has TRBV6-5 and TRBJ2-5, with D tentatively TRBD1 (5 bases). CDR3 size: 16 residues. Trimming cost V 0 bases and J 3 bases, with 14 bases left between them. Germline CDR1 MNHEY, CDR2 SVGAGI. CDR3 residues: CASSYSAVSGKETQYF. CDR3 in DNA: TGTGCCAGCAGTTACTCGGCAGTCTCAGGGAAAGAGACCCAGTACTTC.